These 2 T cell receptor beta chains came from one sample sequenced in a study of T cell repertoires in cytomegalovirus infection (dated by TCRdb to the late 2010s). Sequenced on an Illumina HiSeq 1500. TCRdb passed the public sequencing reads through fastp at Q25 and MiXCR, retaining productive beta sequences. Rows are combined by CDR3 protein, so each entry shows the most common genes and DNA. The sample contains about 190,000 distinct CDR3 sequences, over 25% of them found a single time. Of the sample, roughly 31% is held by the ten largest clones. Sequencing was done on a sample of PBMCs. These receptors all come from a human donor in good health (CMV status not recorded). Some clones in this sample may be carry-over from other donors' samples.

This clonotype was seen more than once but under ten times. The chain carries TRBV29-1 and TRBJ1-2, with 9 bases lining up with TRBD1. The V and J ends lost 7 bases and 8 bases, in that order; junction bases with no gene match: 8. Germline CDR1 and CDR2: SQVTM and ANQGSEA. The CDR3 consists of 12 residues. In nucleotides, the CDR3 is TGCAGCGCCTACAGGGGGCTCGGCGGCTACACCTTC. This sequence encodes CSAYRGLGGYTF.

The chain has TRBV6-2 or TRBV6-3 and TRBJ1-4; TRBD1 might be the D (5 bases). V lost 5 bases and J 0 bases, leaving 13 bases between the germline ends. There are 16 residues in the CDR3. Germline CDR1 MNHEY, CDR2 SVGEGT. This CDR3 is CASSPSRGATNEKLFF. DNA of the CDR3: TGTGCCAGCAGTCCCTCCCGGGGGGCAACTAATGAAAAACTGTTTTTT.